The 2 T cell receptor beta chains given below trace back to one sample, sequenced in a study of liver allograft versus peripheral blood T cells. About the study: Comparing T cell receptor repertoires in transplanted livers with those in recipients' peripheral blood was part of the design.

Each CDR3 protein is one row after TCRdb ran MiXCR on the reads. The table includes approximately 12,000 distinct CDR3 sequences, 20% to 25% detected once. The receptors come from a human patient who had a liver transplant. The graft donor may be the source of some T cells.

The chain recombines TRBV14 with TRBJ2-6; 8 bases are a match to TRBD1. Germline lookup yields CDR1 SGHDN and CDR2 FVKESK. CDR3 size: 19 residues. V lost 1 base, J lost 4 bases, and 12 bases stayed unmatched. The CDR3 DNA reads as TGTGCCAGCAGCCAAGTTTTCCGCTGGACAGGGAAAGGGGCCAACGTCCTGACTTTC. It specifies CASSQVFRWTGKGANVLTF.

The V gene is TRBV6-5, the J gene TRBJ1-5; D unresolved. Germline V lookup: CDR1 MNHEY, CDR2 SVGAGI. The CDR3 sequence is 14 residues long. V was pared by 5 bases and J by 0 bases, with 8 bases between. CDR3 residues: CASSRRFSNQPQHF. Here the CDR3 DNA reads TGTGCCAGCAGTCGACGGTTTAGCAATCAGCCCCAGCATTTT.